This entry features one TCR beta chain sequence. The antigen remains unidentified. PCR used 60 Vbeta primers and 13 Jbeta primers. The protocol was immunoSEQ multiplex PCR, while the TCRdb copy is restricted to in-frame clones and leaves out a portion. The data hold roughly 200,000 clones, with roughly three quarters observed a single time. This entry belongs to a study of cytomegalovirus exposure and HLA in healthy donors. Study as a whole: Ancestry clustering placed 70% to 90% of over 300 genotyped donors in the Caucasian-associated cluster. Findings and limits, study-wide: Later examination showed HLA-associated TCR beta chains had greater clonal expansion than equally common others. Researchers reported that a few CMV-associated chains were confirmed in vitro as CMV antigen-specific.

Unmatched junction bases numbered 2, after V lost 0 bases and J lost 4 bases. Germline V lookup: CDR1 SGHRS, CDR2 YFSETQ. The CDR3 contains 15 residues. The sequence came from a male donor in good health and CMV-seronegative. Sequencing used PBMCs. V usage is TRBV5-1 and J usage is TRBJ1-1; 11 bases map to TRBD1. CDR3 sequence: CASSLGTGGVTEAFF. CDR3 sequence (DNA): TGCGCCAGCAGCTTGGGGACAGGGGGCGTCACTGAAGCTTTCTTT.